These T cell receptor beta chains were read from a single sample in a study of tumor and adjacent non-tumor tissue in lung cancer. TCRdb reanalysed the multiplex PCR reads using MiXCR and keeps one entry per CDR3 protein. The table records approximately 120,000 distinct CDR3 sequences, over 55% of them present only once. Specimen: distant non-tumor lung tissue. These receptors were collected from a man in his sixties with non-small cell lung cancer. The CDR3 runs from the conserved cysteine through the conserved F or W. Fields, in order: J gene, V gene, CDR3 protein.

j_call: TRBJ2-2
v_call: TRBV11-2
cdr3_aa: CASSSELAGATNTVELFF

j_call: TRBJ2-6
v_call: TRBV6-5
cdr3_aa: CASSYLPVSPSGANVLTF

j_call: TRBJ1-2
v_call: TRBV28
cdr3_aa: CAATGSYGYTF

j_call: TRBJ2-2
v_call: TRBV2
cdr3_aa: CASRDTGELFF

j_call: TRBJ2-1
v_call: TRBV11-3
cdr3_aa: CASSLGRGYGQFF

j_call: TRBJ2-7
v_call: TRBV11-2
cdr3_aa: CASMGVYNEQYF

j_call: TRBJ2-1
v_call: TRBV20-1
cdr3_aa: CSARDSGPEYNEQFF

j_call: TRBJ1-2
v_call: TRBV12-5
cdr3_aa: CASGPWADTSYCYTF

j_call: TRBJ1-1
v_call: TRBV4-2
cdr3_aa: CASSQEANGQGNTEAFF

j_call: TRBJ1-2
v_call: TRBV12-3/TRBV12-4
cdr3_aa: CTSRGTGTQNGYTF

j_call: TRBJ1-2
v_call: TRBV7-9
cdr3_aa: CASSLETHGYTF

j_call: TRBJ1-2
v_call: TRBV4-1
cdr3_aa: CSSSQGAGANYGYTF

j_call: TRBJ2-5
v_call: TRBV28
cdr3_aa: CASTFGPKQETQYF

j_call: TRBJ1-2
v_call: TRBV12-3/TRBV12-4
cdr3_aa: CASSLGQGGTGVYYGYTF

j_call: TRBJ2-6
v_call: TRBV11-2
cdr3_aa: CASSQVGSGANVLTF

j_call: TRBJ2-1
v_call: TRBV29-1
cdr3_aa: CSVTQGAAYNEQFF

j_call: TRBJ2-1
v_call: TRBV4-2
cdr3_aa: CANSRDGNPGTYNEQFF

j_call: TRBJ1-2
v_call: TRBV24-1
cdr3_aa: CATSDGTLAYGYTF

j_call: TRBJ1-5
v_call: TRBV20-1
cdr3_aa: CSAGGTSNRPQHF

j_call: TRBJ2-3
v_call: TRBV11-3
cdr3_aa: CASRLRGGSSTDTQYF

j_call: TRBJ2-7
v_call: TRBV28
cdr3_aa: CASTYGGAIYEQYF

j_call: TRBJ2-7
v_call: TRBV5-1
cdr3_aa: CASSWAGFEQYF

j_call: TRBJ2-2
v_call: TRBV20-1
cdr3_aa: CSASGGATGELFF

j_call: TRBJ1-5
v_call: TRBV2
cdr3_aa: CDRRVERGNQPQHF